This T cell receptor (beta chain) was recorded in a study of regulatory T cells in long-lasting Graves disease. Turning to the study itself: Antithyroid drug use was under 3 months in newly diagnosed Graves' patients. Notes on the study in general: Persistent disease exhibited a predilection for TRBV28, TRBJ1-2 and TRBJ2-5.

As to this clonotype: The antigen is undetermined.

V dropped 4 bases and J dropped 3 bases, with 19 bases sitting between them. Germline CDR1 is SGHRS and CDR2 is YFSETQ. The length of the CDR3 is 17 residues. As to time point: newly diagnosed GD, antithyroid drugs for less than 3 months. From PBMCs, RNA was extracted and then used to make the TCR library. Arm-PCR of CDR3 regions and iRepertoire HTBI primers were the basis on which TCR beta libraries were built. TCRdb passed the multiplex PCR reads through MiXCR, listing each CDR3 protein once. The profile shows 360,000 or so distinct CDR3 sequences, 16% of them singletons. The same sample was also studied in work on T cells in Graves' hyperthyroidism and ophthalmopathy. That study reports: The study enrolled patients aged 18 to 65 with newly diagnosed hyperthyroidism of under 2 months' duration.

The sample here was peripheral blood mononuclear cells (PBMCs), taken at new diagnosis, from a patient treated with antithyroid drugs. This rearrangement joins TRBV5-1 to TRBJ2-2, with D perhaps being TRBD1 or TRBD2 (6 bases each). This receptor was taken from a man aged 35 to 55 with Graves disease. The CDR3 region is CASSPSSEGVDTGELFF. Here the CDR3 DNA reads TGCGCCAGCAGCCCTTCCTCGGAGGGGGTTGACACCGGGGAGCTGTTTTTT.